These T cell receptor beta chains were read from a single sample in a study of STAT5B mutations in CD4+ large granular lymphocyte leukemia. TCRdb keeps only in-frame clones here, not all; method: immunoSEQ multiplex PCR. Of about 26,000 clones in the sample, 65% to 85% are singletons; the top ten hold less than 1.3%. Sample: CD4+ T cells from blood buffy coats. These receptors were taken from a human donor in good health. Both conserved end residues are part of each CDR3. The D gene is left open where the match is weak. Size tells how often a clone was seen (once, few, many) or the class of an expanded clone, and some rows leave it out.

TGTGCCAGCAGTTTAGACGGCGTCGGGGAGCTGTTTTTT CASSLDGVGELFF TRBV28 - - TRBJ2-2
TGCGCCAGCAGCTCCCGGGAGGGATCCCAATCACCCCTCCACTTT CASSSREGSQSPLHF TRBV5-1 - - TRBJ1-6
TGTGCCAGCAGTTCACCGGGACAACAGACTGGAAACACCATATATTTT CASSSPGQQTGNTIYF TRBV6-6 - - TRBJ1-3
TGTGCCAGTAGTATGGCTCACCCAGATACGCAGTATTTT CASSMAHPDTQYF TRBV19 - - TRBJ2-3
TGTGCCAGCAGCCCGGACAGGGGTTCCTACGAGCAGTACTTC CASSPDRGSYEQYF TRBV7-2 TRBD1 - TRBJ2-7
TGTGCCAGCAGCGTGCGGGAGGGCTACGAGCAGTACTTC CASSVREGYEQYF TRBV9 TRBD2 few TRBJ2-7
TGTGCCAGCAGTGAAAGGTCAGGGGGCAATCAGCCCCAGCATTTT CASSERSGGNQPQHF TRBV2 - - TRBJ1-5
TGTGCCAGCAGTTTACAGGGTTCGCGAATATTAACTGAAGCTTTCTTT CASSLQGSRILTEAFF TRBV27 - - TRBJ1-1
TGCGCCAGCAGTCGAAACAGGTTCCGCAACTACGAGCAGTACTTC CASSRNRFRNYEQYF TRBV23-1 - - TRBJ2-7
TGTGCCAGCAGTGGACTGACAGCGCTTAATGAAAAACTGTTTTTT CASSGLTALNEKLFF TRBV2 - few TRBJ1-4
TGTGCCAGCAGCTTGGGTTCGGAGACCCAGTACTTC CASSLGSETQYF TRBV5-6 - - TRBJ2-5
TGTGCCAGCTCACCACTTTTGTCCATGAACACTGAAGCTTTCTTT CASSPLLSMNTEAFF TRBV18 - few TRBJ1-1
TGTGCCAGCAGTGACTCGAGACTGTCGGTGGGTGAGCAGTTCTTC CASSDSRLSVGEQFF TRBV6-4 - once TRBJ2-1
TGTGCCTGGGGTAGCGGGAATGGAGATACGCAGTATTTT CAWGSGNGDTQYF TRBV30 TRBD2 - TRBJ2-3
TGTGCCCACAGGGGGGGAAGGGATAACTATGGCTACACCTTC CAHRGGRDNYGYTF TRBV30 TRBD1 - TRBJ1-2
TGCGCCAGCAGCTTGGGGACAGCCTTATCTGGGGCCAACGTCCTGACTTTC CASSLGTALSGANVLTF TRBV5-1 - few TRBJ2-6
TGTGCCAGCAGTTCCCCCCAGGGTACCTACGAGCAGTACTTC CASSSPQGTYEQYF TRBV28 - few TRBJ2-7
TGTGCCTGGAGCGGGACCGGGACAGGGGGGGAAAAACTGTTTTTT CAWSGTGTGGEKLFF TRBV30 TRBD1 few TRBJ1-4
TGTGCCAGCAGCCCCCGGACTAGCGGGAGTGGTACAGATACGCAGTATTTT CASSPRTSGSGTDTQYF TRBV9 TRBD2 - TRBJ2-3
TGTGCCTGGAGTGGACTAGAGCCAGATACGCAGTATTTT CAWSGLEPDTQYF TRBV30 - - TRBJ2-3
TGTGCCACTGGGGCTTCGAACACCGGGGAGCTGTTTTTT CATGASNTGELFF TRBV15 - - TRBJ2-2
TGTGCCAGCAGTTCGGGACTAGCGGGACTCTCCTACGAGCAGTACTTC CASSSGLAGLSYEQYF TRBV27 TRBD2 - TRBJ2-7
TGTGCCAGCAGCAGGGGCGGTCAGCCCCAGCATTTT CASSRGGQPQHF TRBV21-1 - few TRBJ1-5
TGCGCCAGCAGCTTGACCGGGACAGAACAAGAGACCCAGTACTTC CASSLTGTEQETQYF TRBV5-1 TRBD1 - TRBJ2-5
TGCGCCAGCAGCCCGAATGGAGTGACACGGCCCTACGAGCAGTACTTC CASSPNGVTRPYEQYF TRBV5-1 - - TRBJ2-7
TGTGCCAGCACCCTCTCCGGGACAGGGCCCACCGGGGAGCTGTTTTTT CASTLSGTGPTGELFF TRBV7-9 TRBD1 - TRBJ2-2
TGTGCCAGCAGCTTAAGGGGACAGGTCCGCCCCGAGCAGTACTTC CASSLRGQVRPEQYF TRBV7-2 TRBD1 once TRBJ2-7
TGTGCCAGCAGTACCGGTTGGGGGACCACTGAAGCTTTCTTT CASSTGWGTTEAFF TRBV6-5 - - TRBJ1-1
TGTGCCAGCAGCCGGGAAGGGGCGGTTAATGAAAAACTGTTTTTT CASSREGAVNEKLFF TRBV7-2 - - TRBJ1-4
TGTGCCAGCAGCTTTCCTGATCAGCCCCAGCATTTT CASSFPDQPQHF TRBV7-8 - - TRBJ1-5
TGTGCCACGACTGCAGGGACTAGCGGATACACCGGGGAGCTGTTTTTT CATTAGTSGYTGELFF TRBV15 TRBD2 - TRBJ2-2
TGTGCCAGCAGCCCATGGACAGTGGGCACTGAAGCTTTCTTT CASSPWTVGTEAFF TRBV7-9 - few TRBJ1-1
TGTGCCAGCTGCCCTAGCGGGACCTACGAGCAGTACTTC CASCPSGTYEQYF TRBV11-2 TRBD2 - TRBJ2-7
TGTGCCAGCAGTTCGCCAGGAGGGACATCAAGCAATCAGCCCCAGCATTTT CASSSPGGTSSNQPQHF TRBV28 - - TRBJ1-5
TGTGCCGCAAACAGGCCTAACTATGGCTACACCTTC CAANRPNYGYTF TRBV6-6 - - TRBJ1-2
TGTGCCACCAGCAGAAGGACTTCCTACAATGAGCAGTTCTTC CATSRRTSYNEQFF TRBV15 - - TRBJ2-1
TGTGCCAGCAGTTACTCGACGTACCCGGGGGGAAACACCATATATTTT CASSYSTYPGGNTIYF TRBV6-6 - - TRBJ1-3
TGTGCCAGCAGCTTATGGGGACAGGGGCAGGGGGAGCAGTACTTC CASSLWGQGQGEQYF TRBV5-4 TRBD1 few TRBJ2-7
TGTGCCAGCAGCGGGGTTGCCGGGACACTATATGGGGCCAACGTCCTGACTTTC CASSGVAGTLYGANVLTF TRBV5-8 - - TRBJ2-6
TGTGCCAGCAGCTTAGATGGGACCTACGAGCAGTACTTC CASSLDGTYEQYF TRBV7-9 - - TRBJ2-7
TGTGCCAGCAGCTTAGCCAGGTCGAAACTGTTTTTT CASSLARSKLFF TRBV11-2 - few TRBJ1-4
TGTGCCAGCAGTGGGGGGGACCTACATCAGCCCCAGCATTTT CASSGGDLHQPQHF TRBV6-1 - once TRBJ1-5
TGCGCCAGCAGTCAATCGGCAGGGGGCCCGTTCGGCTCACCCCTCCACTTT CASSQSAGGPFGSPLHF TRBV23-1 TRBD1 - TRBJ1-6
TGCGCCAGCAGCTTAACCCTGGGACAGGGTGAAAAACTGTTTTTT CASSLTLGQGEKLFF TRBV5-1 TRBD1 - TRBJ1-4
TGTGCCAGCAGCGTAGCTCAGGGCTATGGCTACACCTTC CASSVAQGYGYTF TRBV9 - - TRBJ1-2
TGTGCCATCAAAGCCCAGGGACTAGCGGGGGCCTACGAGCAGTACTTC CAIKAQGLAGAYEQYF TRBV9 TRBD2 - TRBJ2-7
TGTGCCAGCAGTGACCCGACAGGCAGGAAGACCCAGTACTTC CASSDPTGRKTQYF TRBV25-1 - - TRBJ2-5
TGCAGCGTTGGAGGGGGGGCGGCTGAAGCTTTCTTT CSVGGGAAEAFF TRBV29-1 - - TRBJ1-1
TGTGCCAGCAGACGCCGACAGGGGGACACTGAAGCTTTCTTT CASRRRQGDTEAFF TRBV7-9 TRBD1 - TRBJ1-1
TGTGCCAGCAGCTTATCCCCGACTAGCGGGATCTTAGATACGCAGTATTTT CASSLSPTSGILDTQYF TRBV11-2 TRBD2 - TRBJ2-3
TGCGCCAGCGGGGACAGCTACGAGCAGTACTTC CASGDSYEQYF TRBV10-1 TRBD1 - TRBJ2-7
TGTGCCAGCAGTTACTCAGAGTCCGTAGCCAAAAACATTCAGTACTTC CASSYSESVAKNIQYF TRBV6-5 - once TRBJ2-4
TGTGCCAGCAGTCCTCAGGGTTACGAGCAGTACTTC CASSPQGYEQYF TRBV6-5 - - TRBJ2-7
TGTGCCAGCAGCTTTATCAACGGGGGGTCCACAGATACGCAGTATTTT CASSFINGGSTDTQYF TRBV7-8 TRBD2 few TRBJ2-3
TGTGCCAGCAGGGCTAGCGGGATGGATACGCAGTATTTT CASRASGMDTQYF TRBV6-1 TRBD2 - TRBJ2-3